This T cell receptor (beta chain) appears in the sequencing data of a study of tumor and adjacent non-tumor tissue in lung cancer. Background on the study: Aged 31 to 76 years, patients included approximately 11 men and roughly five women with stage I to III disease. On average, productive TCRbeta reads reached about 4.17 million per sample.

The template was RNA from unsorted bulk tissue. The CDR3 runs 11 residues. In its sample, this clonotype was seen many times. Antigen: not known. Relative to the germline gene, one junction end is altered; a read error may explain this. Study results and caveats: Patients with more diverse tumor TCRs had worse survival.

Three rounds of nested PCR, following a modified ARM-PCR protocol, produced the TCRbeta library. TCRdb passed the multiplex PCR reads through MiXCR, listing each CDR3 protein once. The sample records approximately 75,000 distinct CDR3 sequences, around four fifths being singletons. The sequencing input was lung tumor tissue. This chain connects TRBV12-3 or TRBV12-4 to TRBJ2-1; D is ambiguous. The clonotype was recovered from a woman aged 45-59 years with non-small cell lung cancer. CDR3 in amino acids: CAGSLRGEQFF. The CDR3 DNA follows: TGTGCCGGCAGCTTGCGAGGAGAGCAGTTCTTC.